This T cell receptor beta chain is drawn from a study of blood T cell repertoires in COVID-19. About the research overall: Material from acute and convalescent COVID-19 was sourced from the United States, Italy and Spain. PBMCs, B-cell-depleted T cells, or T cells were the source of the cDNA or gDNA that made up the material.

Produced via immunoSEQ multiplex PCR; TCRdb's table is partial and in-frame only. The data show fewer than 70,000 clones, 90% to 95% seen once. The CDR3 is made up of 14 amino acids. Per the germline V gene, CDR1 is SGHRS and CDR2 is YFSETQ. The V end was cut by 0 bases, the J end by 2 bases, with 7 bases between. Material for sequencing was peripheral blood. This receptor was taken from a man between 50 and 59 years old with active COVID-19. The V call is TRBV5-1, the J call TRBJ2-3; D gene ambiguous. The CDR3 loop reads CASSLDHNTDTQYF. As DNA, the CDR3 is TGCGCCAGCAGCTTGGACCACAACACAGATACGCAGTATTTT.